This is a list of T cell receptor beta chains from one sample in a study of blood T cells in healthy people across ages. One entry per CDR3 protein results from TCRdb running MiXCR on the 5' RACE reads. The sample consists of some 920,000 distinct CDR3 sequences, approximately 50% of them appearing once. The material sequenced was blood. These TCRs come from a woman in her sixties in good health. The CDR3 runs from the conserved cysteine through the conserved F or W. The D gene is left open where the match is weak. Only some rows state a clone size, as once, few, many or a class for expanded clones.

v_gene,j_gene,d_gene,abundance,CDR3nt,CDR3aa
TRBV20-1,TRBJ2-7,TRBD2,.,TGCAGTGCTAGTCGACGAGCGGGGGCCTACGAGCAGTACTTC,CSASRRAGAYEQYF
TRBV20-1,TRBJ1-2,.,few,TGCAGTATCATATCGAACTATGGCTACACCTTC,CSIISNYGYTF
TRBV18,TRBJ2-7,TRBD2,.,TGTGCCAGCTCACTCCTTCTAACTAGCGGAGCCCTCGGCGAGCAGTACTTC,CASSLLLTSGALGEQYF
TRBV18,TRBJ2-5,.,.,TGTGCCAGCGCACCACCGGACCAGACCCAGTACTTC,CASAPPDQTQYF
TRBV24-1,TRBJ2-3,TRBD2,many,TGTGCCACCAGTGCCAGTAGCGGGAGGCTAACAGATACGCAGTATTTT,CATSASSGRLTDTQYF
TRBV24-1,TRBJ2-5,.,.,TGTGCCACCAGTGATTTGGGGGACAACAACGGGGAGACCCAGTACTTC,CATSDLGDNNGETQYF
TRBV18,TRBJ2-5,.,few,TGTGCCAGCTTGCGGACTGATCAAGAGACCCAGTACTTC,CASLRTDQETQYF
TRBV12-3/TRBV12-4,TRBJ2-7,.,.,TGTGCCGGCAGTTTAGGGCACCGCTACGAGCAGTACTTC,CAGSLGHRYEQYF
TRBV7-2,TRBJ1-6,TRBD1,once,TGTGCCAGCAGCGCGGGACAGACGATCAATTCACCCCTCCACTTT,CASSAGQTINSPLHF
TRBV7-2,TRBJ2-7,TRBD1,few,TGTGCCAGCAGCTGGGGACAGGGGCTCTACGAGCAGTACTTC,CASSWGQGLYEQYF
TRBV12-3/TRBV12-4,TRBJ2-2,TRBD1,once,TGTGCCAGCAGTTTGGACAGGGCGAACACCGGGGAGCTGTTTTTT,CASSLDRANTGELFF
TRBV27,TRBJ2-7,TRBD2,.,TGTGCCAGCAGCCGGGGACTAGCGGGAAGATTGTTCGAGCAGTACTTC,CASSRGLAGRLFEQYF